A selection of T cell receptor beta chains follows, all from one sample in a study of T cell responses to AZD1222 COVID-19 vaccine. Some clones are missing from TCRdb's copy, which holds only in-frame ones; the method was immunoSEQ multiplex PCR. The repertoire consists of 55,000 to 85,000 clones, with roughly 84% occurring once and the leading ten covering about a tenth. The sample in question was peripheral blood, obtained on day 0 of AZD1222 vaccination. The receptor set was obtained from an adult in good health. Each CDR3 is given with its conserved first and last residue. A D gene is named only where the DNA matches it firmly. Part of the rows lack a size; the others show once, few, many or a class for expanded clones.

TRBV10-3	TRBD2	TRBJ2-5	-	CAISPLLTSGGDETQYF	TGTGCCATCAGTCCATTACTGACTAGCGGGGGGGACGAGACCCAGTACTTC
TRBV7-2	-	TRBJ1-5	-	CASSVTGASNQPQHF	TGTGCCAGCAGCGTCACGGGGGCTAGCAATCAGCCCCAGCATTTT
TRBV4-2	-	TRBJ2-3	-	CASSQDVRGDTQYF	TGTGCCAGCAGCCAAGATGTAAGGGGAGATACGCAGTATTTT
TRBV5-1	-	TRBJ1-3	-	CASSLAGPLSGNTIYF	TGCGCCAGCAGCTTGGCTGGTCCGCTCTCTGGAAACACCATATATTTT
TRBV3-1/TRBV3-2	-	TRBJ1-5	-	CASSQDRGGSGSNQPQHF	TGTGCCAGCAGCCAAGATAGGGGGGGGAGTGGGAGCAATCAGCCCCAGCATTTT
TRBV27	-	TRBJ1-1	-	CASSFMAGGGTEAFF	TGTGCCAGCAGTTTTATGGCGGGAGGTGGTACTGAAGCTTTCTTT
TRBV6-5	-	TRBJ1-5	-	CASSYSSNQPQHF	TGTGCCAGCAGCTACAGTAGCAATCAGCCCCAGCATTTT
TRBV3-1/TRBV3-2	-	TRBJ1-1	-	CASSLRHGDTEAFF	TGTGCCAGCAGCCTCCGACACGGGGACACTGAAGCTTTCTTT
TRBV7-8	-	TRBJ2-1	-	CASSLVPGQDEQFF	TGTGCCAGCAGCTTAGTCCCAGGCCAGGATGAGCAGTTCTTC
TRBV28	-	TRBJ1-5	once	CASSPASLGQPQHF	TGTGCCAGCAGCCCAGCCTCGCTGGGTCAGCCCCAGCATTTT
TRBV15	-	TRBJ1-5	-	CATSRGIQGWGEQHF	TGTGCCACCAGCAGAGGAATACAGGGTTGGGGGGAACAGCATTTT
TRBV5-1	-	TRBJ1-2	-	CASSLGQANYGYTF	TGCGCCAGCAGCTTGGGACAGGCTAACTATGGCTACACCTTC
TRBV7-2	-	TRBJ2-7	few	CASSLNRDDEQYF	TGTGCCAGCAGCTTAAACAGGGACGACGAGCAGTACTTC
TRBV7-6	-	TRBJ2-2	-	CASSLGLVSGELFF	TGTGCCAGCAGCTTAGGACTAGTTTCCGGGGAGCTGTTTTTT
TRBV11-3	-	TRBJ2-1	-	CASSLESQGYNEQFF	TGTGCCAGCAGCTTAGAGTCTCAGGGTTACAATGAGCAGTTCTTC
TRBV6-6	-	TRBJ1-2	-	CASSPSTYSPEILYGYTF	TGTGCCAGCAGTCCCTCTACATACTCGCCAGAGATTTTGTATGGCTACACCTTC
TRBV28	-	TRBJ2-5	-	CASSLRGLQETQYF	TGTGCCAGCAGCCTCAGGGGCCTCCAAGAGACCCAGTACTTC
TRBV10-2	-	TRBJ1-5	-	CASGSINQPQHF	TGCGCCAGCGGTTCTATCAATCAGCCCCAGCATTTT
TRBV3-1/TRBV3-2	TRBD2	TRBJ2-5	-	CASSQRGGPETQYF	TGTGCCAGCAGCCAGCGGGGGGGCCCAGAGACCCAGTACTTC
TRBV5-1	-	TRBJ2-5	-	CASSSGGKETQYF	TGCGCCAGCAGCTCAGGGGGGAAAGAGACCCAGTACTTC
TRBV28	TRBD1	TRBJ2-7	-	CASSLTRGDRDLF	TGTGCCAGCAGTCTAACCCGAGGGGACAGGGACTTGTTC
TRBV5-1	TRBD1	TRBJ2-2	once	CASSRKGAQDGELFF	TGCGCCAGCAGCCGTAAGGGGGCGCAAGACGGGGAGCTGTTTTTT
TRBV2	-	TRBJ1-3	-	CASSEGRSGNTIYF	TGTGCCAGCAGTGAAGGGCGCTCTGGAAACACCATATATTTT
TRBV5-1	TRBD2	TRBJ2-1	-	CASRSAGTGSNEQFF	TGCGCCAGCAGGTCAGCGGGGACCGGCAGCAATGAGCAGTTCTTC
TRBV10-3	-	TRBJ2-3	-	CAISGGAPSTDTQYF	TGTGCCATCAGTGGGGGGGCCCCTAGCACAGATACGCAGTATTTT
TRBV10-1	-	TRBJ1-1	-	CASRPEAGSATEAFF	TGCGCCAGCAGGCCCGAGGCTGGGTCCGCCACTGAAGCTTTCTTT
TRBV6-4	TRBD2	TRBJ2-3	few	CASSDSSGGTDTQYF	TGTGCCAGCAGTGACTCTAGCGGGGGTACAGATACGCAGTATTTT
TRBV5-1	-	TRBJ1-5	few	CASSLNGDDQPQHF	TGCGCCAGCAGCTTGAACGGAGATGATCAGCCCCAGCATTTT
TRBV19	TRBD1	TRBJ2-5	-	CASSSPGTVETQYF	TGTGCCAGTAGTTCTCCCGGGACAGTGGAGACCCAGTACTTC
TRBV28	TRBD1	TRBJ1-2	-	CASRPDRARSYGYTF	TGTGCCAGCAGACCTGACAGGGCGAGGTCGTATGGCTACACCTTC
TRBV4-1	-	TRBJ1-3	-	CASSQDIITPAYF	TGCGCCAGCAGCCAAGACATTATCACGCCAGCATATTTT
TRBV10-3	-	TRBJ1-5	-	CAIRSGEGQPQHF	TGTGCCATCAGGTCAGGGGAAGGTCAGCCCCAGCATTTT
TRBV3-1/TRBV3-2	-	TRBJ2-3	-	CASSQGGSRDTQYF	TGTGCCAGCAGCCAAGGCGGGTCGAGGGATACGCAGTATTTT
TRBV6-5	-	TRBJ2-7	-	CASSYSSGYLGYEQYF	TGTGCCAGCAGTTACTCGAGTGGGTATCTGGGGTACGAGCAGTACTTC
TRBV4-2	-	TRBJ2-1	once	CASSQADVGSRGEQFF	TGTGCCAGCAGCCAAGCAGATGTGGGTAGCCGGGGGGAGCAGTTCTTC
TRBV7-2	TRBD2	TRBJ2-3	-	CASSAQHRGGDTQYF	TGTGCCAGCAGCGCCCAGCATCGGGGGGGAGATACGCAGTATTTT
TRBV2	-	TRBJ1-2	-	CARKGPIGYGYTF	TGTGCCAGGAAAGGACCAATTGGCTATGGCTACACCTTC
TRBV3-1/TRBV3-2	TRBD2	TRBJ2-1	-	CASSQERTSGLHEQFF	TGTGCCAGCAGCCAAGAGCGGACTAGCGGTTTGCATGAGCAGTTCTTC
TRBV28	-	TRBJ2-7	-	CASSFSGTGSYEQYF	TGTGCCAGCAGTTTTAGTGGGACCGGCTCCTACGAGCAGTACTTC
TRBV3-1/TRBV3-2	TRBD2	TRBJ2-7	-	CASSQVYSGESYEQYF	TGTGCCAGCAGCCAAGTTTATAGCGGGGAATCCTACGAGCAGTACTTC
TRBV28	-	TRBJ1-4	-	CASSFDRPSEKLFF	TGTGCCAGCAGTTTCGACAGGCCTTCTGAAAAACTGTTTTTT
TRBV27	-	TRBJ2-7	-	CASSPTYEQYF	TGTGCCAGCAGTCCCACCTACGAGCAGTACTTC
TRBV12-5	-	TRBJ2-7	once	CASGFSASRVYEQYF	TGTGCTAGTGGTTTCTCGGCGTCTCGGGTCTACGAGCAGTACTTC
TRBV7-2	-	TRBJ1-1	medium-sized	CASSPSIVNTEAFF	TGTGCCAGCAGCCCAAGTATAGTGAACACTGAAGCTTTCTTT
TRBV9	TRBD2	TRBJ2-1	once	CASSASGGAYEQFF	TGTGCCAGCAGCGCCTCCGGGGGGGCTTATGAGCAGTTCTTC
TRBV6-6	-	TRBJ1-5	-	CASSSGARQPQHF	TGTGCCAGCAGTTCGGGGGCTCGGCAGCCCCAGCATTTT
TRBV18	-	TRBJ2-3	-	CASSPSTSTDTQYF	TGTGCCAGCTCACCTTCTACTAGCACAGATACGCAGTATTTT
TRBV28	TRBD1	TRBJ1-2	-	CASSLIGTGNYGYTF	TGTGCCAGCAGTTTAATTGGGACAGGCAATTATGGCTACACCTTC
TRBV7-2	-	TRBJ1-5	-	CASSTRTSNQPQHF	TGTGCCAGCAGCACCCGGACGTCCAATCAGCCCCAGCATTTT
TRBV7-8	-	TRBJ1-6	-	CASSLHRDNSYNSPLHF	TGTGCCAGCAGCTTACACCGGGACAACTCCTATAATTCACCCCTCCACTTT